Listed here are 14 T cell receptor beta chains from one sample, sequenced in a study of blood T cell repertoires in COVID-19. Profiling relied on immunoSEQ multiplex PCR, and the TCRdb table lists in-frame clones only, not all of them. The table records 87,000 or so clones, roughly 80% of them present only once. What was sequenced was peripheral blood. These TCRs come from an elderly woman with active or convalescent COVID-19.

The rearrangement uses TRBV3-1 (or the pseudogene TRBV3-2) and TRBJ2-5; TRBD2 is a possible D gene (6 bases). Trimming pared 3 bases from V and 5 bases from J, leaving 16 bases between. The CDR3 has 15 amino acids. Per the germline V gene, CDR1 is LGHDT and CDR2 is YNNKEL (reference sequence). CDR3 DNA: TGTGCCAGCAGCCAGTCCGGGGGTCGGCGGGAGACCCAGTACTTC. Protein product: CASSQSGGRRETQYF.

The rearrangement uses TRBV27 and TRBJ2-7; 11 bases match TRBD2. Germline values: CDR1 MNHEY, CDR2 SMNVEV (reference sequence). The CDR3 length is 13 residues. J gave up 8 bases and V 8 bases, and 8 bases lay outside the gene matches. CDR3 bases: TGTGCCAGCGGGACTAGCGGAGGCTTTCAGCAGTACTTC. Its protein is CASGTSGGFQQYF.

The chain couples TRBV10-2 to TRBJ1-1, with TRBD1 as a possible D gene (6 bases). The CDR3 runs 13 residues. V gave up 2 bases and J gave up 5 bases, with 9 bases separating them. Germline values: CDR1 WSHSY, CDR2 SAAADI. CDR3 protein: CASSEQQGTEAFF. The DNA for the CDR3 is TGCGCCAGCAGTGAGCAACAGGGAACTGAAGCTTTCTTT.

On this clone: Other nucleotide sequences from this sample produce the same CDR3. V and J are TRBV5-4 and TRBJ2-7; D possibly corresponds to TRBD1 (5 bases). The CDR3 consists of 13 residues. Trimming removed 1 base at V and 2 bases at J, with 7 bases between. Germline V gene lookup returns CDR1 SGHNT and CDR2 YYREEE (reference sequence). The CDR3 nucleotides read TGTGCCAGCAGCTTGACAGGAGCCTACGAGCAGTACTTC. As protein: CASSLTGAYEQYF.

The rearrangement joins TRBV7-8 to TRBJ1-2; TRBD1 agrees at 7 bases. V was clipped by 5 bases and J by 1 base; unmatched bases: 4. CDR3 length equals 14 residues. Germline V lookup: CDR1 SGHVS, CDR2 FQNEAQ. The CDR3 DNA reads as TGTGCCAGCAGCCGAACAGGGGATAACTATGGCTACACCTTC. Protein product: CASSRTGDNYGYTF.

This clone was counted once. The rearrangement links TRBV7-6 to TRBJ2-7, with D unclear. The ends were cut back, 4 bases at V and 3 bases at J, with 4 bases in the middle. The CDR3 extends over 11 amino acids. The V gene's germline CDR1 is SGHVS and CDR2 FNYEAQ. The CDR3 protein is CASSSNYEQYF. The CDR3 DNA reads TGTGCCAGCAGCTCAAACTACGAGCAGTACTTC.

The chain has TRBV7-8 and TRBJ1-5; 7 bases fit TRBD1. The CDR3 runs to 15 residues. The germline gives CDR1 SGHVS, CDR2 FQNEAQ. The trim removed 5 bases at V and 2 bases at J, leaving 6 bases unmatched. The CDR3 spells CASSPIRGGNQPQHF. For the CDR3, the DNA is TGTGCCAGCAGCCCAATCAGGGGGGGCAATCAGCCCCAGCATTTT.

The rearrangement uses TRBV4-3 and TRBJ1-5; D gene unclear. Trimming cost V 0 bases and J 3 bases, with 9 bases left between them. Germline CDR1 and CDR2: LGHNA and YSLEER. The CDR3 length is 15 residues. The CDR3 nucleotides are TGCGCCAGCAGCCAAGAAAGCGGACTCAATCAGCCCCAGCATTTT. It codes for CASSQESGLNQPQHF.

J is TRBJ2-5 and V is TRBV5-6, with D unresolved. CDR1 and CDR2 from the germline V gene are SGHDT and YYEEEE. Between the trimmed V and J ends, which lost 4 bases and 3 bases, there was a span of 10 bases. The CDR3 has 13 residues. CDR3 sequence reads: CASSLRLEETQYF. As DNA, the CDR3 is TGTGCCAGCAGCCTACGATTGGAAGAGACCCAGTACTTC.

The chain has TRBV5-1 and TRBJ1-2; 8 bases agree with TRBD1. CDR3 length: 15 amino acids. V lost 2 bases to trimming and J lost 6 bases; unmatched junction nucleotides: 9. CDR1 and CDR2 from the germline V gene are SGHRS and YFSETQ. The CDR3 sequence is CASSFQGARGHGYTF. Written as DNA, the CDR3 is TGCGCCAGCAGCTTTCAGGGGGCCCGAGGTCATGGCTACACCTTC.

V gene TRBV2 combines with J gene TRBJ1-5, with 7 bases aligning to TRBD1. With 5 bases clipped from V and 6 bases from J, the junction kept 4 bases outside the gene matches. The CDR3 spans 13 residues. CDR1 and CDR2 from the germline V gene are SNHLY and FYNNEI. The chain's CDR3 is CASSSQGGQPQHF. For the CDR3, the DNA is TGTGCCAGCAGTTCCCAGGGGGGTCAGCCCCAGCATTTT.

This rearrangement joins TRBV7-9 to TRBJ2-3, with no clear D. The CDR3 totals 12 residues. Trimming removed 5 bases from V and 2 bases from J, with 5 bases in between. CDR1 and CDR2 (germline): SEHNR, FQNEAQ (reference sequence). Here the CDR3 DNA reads TGTGCCAGCAGCCCCATCACAGATACGCAGTATTTT. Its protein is CASSPITDTQYF.

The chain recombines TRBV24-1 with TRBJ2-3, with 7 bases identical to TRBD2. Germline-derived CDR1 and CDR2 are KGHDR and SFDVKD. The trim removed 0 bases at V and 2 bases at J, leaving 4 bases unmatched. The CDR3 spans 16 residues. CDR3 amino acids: CATSDLSGRSTDTQYF. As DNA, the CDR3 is TGTGCCACCAGTGATTTGTCCGGGAGGTCCACAGATACGCAGTATTTT.

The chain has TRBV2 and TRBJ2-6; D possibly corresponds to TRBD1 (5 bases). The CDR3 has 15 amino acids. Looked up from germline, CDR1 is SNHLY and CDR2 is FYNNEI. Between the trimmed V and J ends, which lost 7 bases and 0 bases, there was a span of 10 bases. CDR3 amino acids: CASKGADSGANVLTF. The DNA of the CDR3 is TGTGCCAGCAAAGGGGCGGACTCTGGGGCCAACGTCCTGACTTTC.